One and the same sample provided the 25 T cell receptor beta chains below, sequenced in a study of CD8 T cells in Susac syndrome (dated by TCRdb to the late 2010s). Receptor libraries were prepared by the immunoSEQ multiplex PCR assay. RNA was extracted using the RNeasy kit, and about 0.45 to 1 ug of the RNA was reverse transcribed with random hexamers. Clones were called with MiXCR by TCRdb after fastp trimmed the public reads at Q25, and only in-frame beta chains were retained. Identical CDR3 proteins give one entry, which carries the most common genes and DNA. The sample table shows about 130,000 distinct CDR3 sequences, and over 85% are seen once. Roughly 0.087% of the sample is taken by the ten largest. Sequences were obtained from CD4+ T cells from PBMCs. The source is a human donor in good health.

This chain joins TRBV20-1 and TRBJ2-7, with 10 bases that match TRBD2. The CDR3 is made up of 15 amino acids. With V trimmed by 3 bases and J by 5 bases, 10 bases remained unmatched. Germline lookup yields CDR1 DFQATT and CDR2 SNEGSKA (reference sequence). The CDR3 DNA is TGCAGTGCTAGGGGGACTAGCGAAGGGGGACACGAGCAGTACTTC. Its protein is CSARGTSEGGHEQYF.

In this sample, this clonotype turned up once. The genes are TRBV5-1 and TRBJ2-7; a weak D match, TRBD2 (6 bases). The CDR3 covers 13 residues. Germline V gene data show CDR1 as SGHRS and CDR2 as YFSETQ. Trimming took off 6 bases at V and 7 bases at J, with 17 bases between the two ends. The CDR3, as DNA: TGCGCCAGCACCCTGGGCGGGATAGGGGAGCAGTACTTC. This codes for CASTLGGIGEQYF. Combining the CDR3 with reference TRBV5-1 and TRBJ2-7 gives the whole variable domain KAGVTQTPRYLIKTRGQQVTLSCSPISGHRSVSWYQQTPGQGLQFLFEYFSETQRNKGNFPGRFSGRQFSNSRSEMNVSTLELGDSALYLCASTLGGIGEQYFGPGTRLTVT.

This clonotype appeared a single time. This chain links TRBV20-1 with TRBJ1-1; the match to TRBD1 covers 7 bases. This CDR3 is 14 amino acids long. From germline, CDR1 is DFQATT and CDR2 SNEGSKA (reference sequence). V gave up 2 bases and J gave up 2 bases; unmatched junction bases: 5. The CDR3 reads CSARSQGGNTEAFF. The CDR3 DNA is TGCAGTGCTAGAAGCCAGGGGGGAAACACTGAAGCTTTCTTT.

This chain connects TRBV4-3 to TRBJ2-3, with 8 positions matching TRBD1. Germline V gene data show CDR1 as LGHNA and CDR2 as YSLEER. This CDR3 is 16 amino acids long. Losses at the gene ends were 3 bases for V and 0 bases for J; bases not matched to a gene: 5. The CDR3 reads CASSHLDRGSTDTQYF. In nucleotides, the CDR3 is TGCGCCAGCAGCCACCTAGACAGGGGTAGCACAGATACGCAGTATTTT.

V is TRBV19 and J is TRBJ2-1, with TRBD2 as a possible D gene (6 bases). The CDR3 contains 15 residues. The V end was cut by 1 base, the J end by 4 bases, with 11 bases between. CDR1 and CDR2 (germline): LNHDA, SQIVND (reference sequence). The CDR3: CASSIAGVRYNEQFF. CDR3 sequence (DNA): TGTGCCAGTAGTATAGCGGGAGTAAGGTACAATGAGCAGTTCTTC.

The chain couples TRBV20-1 to TRBJ1-1, with 7 nucleotides matching TRBD1. CDR1 and CDR2 from the germline V gene are DFQATT and SNEGSKA (reference sequence). With 6 bases clipped from V and 0 bases from J, the junction kept 1 base outside the gene matches. The CDR3 is 12 amino acids. CDR3 sequence reads: CSAGQMNTEAFF. In DNA, the CDR3 is TGCAGTGCGGGACAGATGAACACTGAAGCTTTCTTT.

The CDR3 is CAWSVGGPGWFF. The CDR3 coding sequence is TGTGCCTGGAGTGTAGGGGGGCCAGGATGGTTCTTC. The chain carries TRBV30 and TRBJ2-1; D is perhaps TRBD1 or TRBD2 (6 bases each). The germline V gene encodes CDR1 GTSNPN and CDR2 SVGIG (reference sequence). The V end lost 0 bases, the J end lost 15 bases, and 15 bases lay between the germline ends. The CDR3 has 12 amino acids.

The V gene is TRBV7-9, the J gene TRBJ2-1; D possibly corresponds to TRBD2 (5 bases). CDR3 size: 13 residues. With 5 bases removed from V and 6 bases from J, the gap between germline ends came to 11 bases. Germline loops: CDR1 SEHNR, CDR2 FQNEAQ (reference sequence). The CDR3 DNA sequence: TGTGCCAGCAGCGCGTCGGGGATCAATGAGCAGTTCTTC. This sequence encodes CASSASGINEQFF.

This chain uses TRBV10-3 with TRBJ1-2; D remains unclear. The germline V gene has CDR1 ENHRY and CDR2 SYGVKD. The V gene lost 6 bases and the J gene lost 4 bases, with 12 bases spanning the gap. The CDR3 extends over 13 amino acids. CDR3 bases: TGTGCCATCAGGCCGGACCCTACCTATGGCTACACCTTC. Its translation: CAIRPDPTYGYTF.

This clonotype showed up just a few times. The chain recombines TRBV18 with TRBJ1-2; TRBD1 is a possible D gene (6 bases). Between the trimmed V and J ends, which lost 3 bases and 2 bases, there was a span of 13 bases. The CDR3 consists of 15 residues. Germline-derived CDR1 and CDR2 are KGHSH and LQKENI. CDR3: CASSPILTGNYGYTF. CDR3 coding DNA: TGTGCCAGCTCACCGATTCTGACAGGAAACTATGGCTACACCTTC.

The chain combines TRBV29-1 with TRBJ2-5; possibly TRBD2 for D (5 bases). Trimming removed 0 bases at V and 5 bases at J, with 16 bases between. CDR1 is SQVTM, CDR2 ANQGSEA, per germline. The CDR3 runs 15 residues. CDR3 in amino acids: CSVEEGGIGGETQYF. CDR3 bases: TGCAGCGTTGAAGAAGGAGGAATAGGTGGGGAGACCCAGTACTTC.

The rearrangement uses TRBV20-1 and TRBJ1-1; no firm D call. The CDR3 covers 14 residues. The V and J ends lost 2 bases and 3 bases respectively, with 13 bases between them. CDR1 is DFQATT, CDR2 SNEGSKA, per germline (reference sequence). CDR3 nucleotides: TGCAGTGCTAGAAATATCGAGAGTTACACTGAAGCTTTCTTT. Encoded protein: CSARNIESYTEAFF.

The chain uses TRBV10-1 and TRBJ1-1; a weak D match, TRBD1 (5 bases). This CDR3 is 14 amino acids long. Trimming cost V 5 bases and J 0 bases, with 10 bases left between them. Germline V gives CDR1 WNHNN, CDR2 SYGVQD (reference sequence). The CDR3 region has the DNA TGCGCCAGCAGTCCGGGACTAATGAACACTGAAGCTTTCTTT. Translated, it gives CASSPGLMNTEAFF.

The chain links TRBV20-1 to TRBJ1-1; D unclear. V gave up 0 bases and J gave up 7 bases, with 9 bases separating them. This CDR3 comprises 12 residues. The germline gives CDR1 DFQATT, CDR2 SNEGSKA (reference sequence). CDR3 residues: CSARDLTGEAFF. The CDR3, as DNA: TGCAGTGCTAGAGATCTGACGGGTGAAGCTTTCTTT.

This rearrangement joins TRBV5-1 to TRBJ2-3, with 9 positions matching TRBD1. The J segment lost 2 bases and the V segment lost 0 bases, leaving 7 bases of the junction unmatched. Germline-derived CDR1 and CDR2 are SGHRS and YFSETQ. The CDR3 totals 17 residues. The DNA of the CDR3 is TGCGCCAGCAGCTTGGGGACTGGACAGGGGCCCACAGATACGCAGTATTTT. This sequence encodes CASSLGTGQGPTDTQYF.

The rearrangement uses TRBV7-2 and TRBJ1-1; D is perhaps TRBD1 (5 bases). CDR1 SGHTA and CDR2 FQGNSA come from the germline V gene. V was cut by 0 bases and J by 4 bases, with 12 bases left in between. The CDR3 runs 15 residues. The CDR3 loop reads CASSLAGAGFTEAFF. The CDR3 nucleotides read TGTGCCAGCAGCTTAGCTGGCGCAGGGTTCACTGAAGCTTTCTTT.

The rearrangement joins TRBV18 to TRBJ1-2, with TRBD1 as a possible D gene (5 bases). Per germline, CDR1 KGHSH and CDR2 LQKENI. CDR3 length equals 14 residues. Trimming took 2 bases from V and 2 from J, leaving 9 bases between them. The CDR3 DNA sequence: TGTGCCAGCTCACCAGGGAACAGGAACTATGGCTACACCTTC. Translation: CASSPGNRNYGYTF.

This sequence joins TRBV6-2 or TRBV6-3 and TRBJ1-1; a possible D gene is TRBD1 (6 bases). Germline-derived CDR1 and CDR2 are MNHEY and SVGEGT. V was shortened by 6 bases and J by 4 bases, with 21 bases between the two germline ends. The CDR3 sequence is 16 residues long. CDR3 bases: TGTGCCAGCAGATTACGGGCTTTGGGGGCGAGCACTGAAGCTTTCTTT. Protein product: CASRLRALGASTEAFF.

This clonotype has a single count. This chain joins TRBV2 and TRBJ1-5; perhaps TRBD1 as D (6 bases). The ends were cut back, 0 bases at V and 7 bases at J, with 10 bases in the middle. The CDR3 consists of 14 residues. Germline V CDR1 and CDR2: SNHLY, FYNNEI. The CDR3 sequence: CASSEATGRQPQHF. The CDR3 DNA reads TGTGCCAGCAGTGAAGCAACAGGGAGGCAGCCCCAGCATTTT.

This chain uses TRBV6-2 or TRBV6-3 with TRBJ1-2; a possible D gene is TRBD1 (5 bases). Trimming took off 5 bases at V and 8 bases at J, with 15 bases between the two ends. Germline values: CDR1 MNHEY, CDR2 SVGEGT. The CDR3 is 13 residues long. The CDR3, as DNA: TGTGCCAGCAGTGGAACAGGTCGTCGGGGCTACACCTTC. This codes for CASSGTGRRGYTF.

The chain joins TRBV3-1 to TRBJ1-1, with no clear D. V lost 4 bases, J lost 0 bases, and 9 bases lay in between. Germline V lookup: CDR1 LGHDT, CDR2 YNNKEL (reference sequence). The CDR3 covers 14 residues. The CDR3 protein is CASSPSYLNTEAFF. For the CDR3, the DNA is TGTGCCAGCAGCCCTTCCTACTTGAACACTGAAGCTTTCTTT.

V usage is TRBV2 and J usage is TRBJ2-5; the D is unclear. Germline-derived CDR1 and CDR2 are SNHLY and FYNNEI. The length of the CDR3 is 13 residues. V shed 5 bases and J shed 3 bases, with 10 bases lying between them. For the CDR3, the DNA is TGTGCCAGCAGTAGTACAAGGGAAGAGACCCAGTACTTC. It is translated as CASSSTREETQYF.

This clonotype occurred a few times. The chain employs TRBV20-1 and TRBJ2-7; D gene unclear. The CDR3 length is 11 residues. Germline V lookup: CDR1 DFQATT, CDR2 SNEGSKA (reference sequence). V gave up 5 bases and J gave up 4 bases, with 9 bases separating them. CDR3 protein: CSAAQIYEQYF. The CDR3 DNA reads TGCAGTGCTGCTCAGATATACGAGCAGTACTTC.

The genes are TRBV6-2 or TRBV6-3 and TRBJ2-5; 14 bases match TRBD2. This CDR3 has 17 residues. Losses at the gene ends were 4 bases for V and 4 bases for J; bases not matched to a gene: 8. The germline gives CDR1 MNHEY, CDR2 SVGEGT. CDR3 DNA sequence: TGTGCCAGCAGTTCACCGGGACTAGCGGGAGTTTTAGAGACCCAGTACTTC. This gives the protein CASSSPGLAGVLETQYF.

The chain couples TRBV7-2 to TRBJ1-5, with D possibly matching TRBD1 (5 bases). Trimming took 5 bases from V and 9 from J, leaving 11 bases between them. Germline V gene sequence: CDR1 SGHTA, CDR2 FQGNSA. This CDR3 region has 12 residues. The chain's CDR3 is CASSRDFGPQHF. The CDR3 bases are TGTGCCAGCAGCCGGGACTTCGGGCCCCAGCATTTT.